This TCR beta chain was identified in a study of T cells in Graves' hyperthyroidism and ophthalmopathy. Germline-derived CDR1 and CDR2 are MGHDK and SYGVNS. This CDR3 spans 14 amino acids. V was pared by 6 bases and J by 2 bases, with 12 bases between. Using RNA transcripts as the source, TCR beta CDR3 regions were amplified. A set of HTBI primers served as the primers for a first-round RT-PCR of the TCR CDR3. MiXCR, run by TCRdb on the multiplex PCR reads, gives a single entry per CDR3 protein. The profile covers approximately 400,000 distinct CDR3 sequences, with approximately 14% appearing a single time and 11% taken by the ten largest.

Sequences were obtained from blood. V gene TRBV25-1 combines with J gene TRBJ2-3; the D gene is possibly TRBD1 (6 bases). This TCR came from a woman between 55 and 75 years old with Graves' hyperthyroidism. CDR3 residues: CASSLRQATDTQYF. In nucleotides, the CDR3 is TGTGCCAGCAGCCTCAGACAGGCCACAGATACGCAGTATTTT.